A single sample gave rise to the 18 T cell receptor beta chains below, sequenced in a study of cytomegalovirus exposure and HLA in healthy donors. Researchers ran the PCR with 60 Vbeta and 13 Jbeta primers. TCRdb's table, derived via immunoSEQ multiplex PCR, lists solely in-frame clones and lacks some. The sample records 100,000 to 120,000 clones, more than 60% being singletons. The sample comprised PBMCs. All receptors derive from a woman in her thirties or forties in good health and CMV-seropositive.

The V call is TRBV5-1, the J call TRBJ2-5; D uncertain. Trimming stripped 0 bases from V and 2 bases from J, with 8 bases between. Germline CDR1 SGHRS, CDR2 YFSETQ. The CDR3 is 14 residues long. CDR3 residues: CASSLGAPQETQYF. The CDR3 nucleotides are TGCGCCAGCAGCTTGGGGGCTCCTCAAGAGACCCAGTACTTC.

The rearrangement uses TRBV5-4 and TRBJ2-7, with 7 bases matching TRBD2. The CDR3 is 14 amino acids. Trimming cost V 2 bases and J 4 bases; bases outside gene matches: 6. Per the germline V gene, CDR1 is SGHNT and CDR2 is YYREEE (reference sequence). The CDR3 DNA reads TGTGCCAGCAGCTTAATGGCGGGAGAGTACGAGCAGTACTTC. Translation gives CASSLMAGEYEQYF.

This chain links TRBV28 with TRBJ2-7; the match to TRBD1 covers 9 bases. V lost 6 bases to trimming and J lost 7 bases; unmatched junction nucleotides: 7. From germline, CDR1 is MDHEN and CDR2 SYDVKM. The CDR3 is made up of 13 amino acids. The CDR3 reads CASRIGTGYEQYF. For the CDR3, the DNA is TGTGCCAGCAGGATCGGGACAGGGTATGAGCAGTACTTC. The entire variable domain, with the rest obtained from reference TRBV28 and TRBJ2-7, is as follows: DVKVTQSSRYLVKRTGEKVFLECVQDMDHENMFWYRQDPGLGLRLIYFSYDVKMKEKGDIPEGYSVSREKKERFSLILESASTNQTSMYLCASRIGTGYEQYFGPGTRLTVT.

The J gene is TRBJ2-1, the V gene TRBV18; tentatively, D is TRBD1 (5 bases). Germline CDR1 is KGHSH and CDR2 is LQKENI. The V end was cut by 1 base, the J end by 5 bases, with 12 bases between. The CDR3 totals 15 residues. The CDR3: CASSPQGPGDNEQFF. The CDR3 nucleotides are TGTGCCAGCTCACCACAGGGGCCTGGGGACAATGAGCAGTTCTTC. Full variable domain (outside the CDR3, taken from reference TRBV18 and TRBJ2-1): NAGVMQNPRHLVRRRGQEARLRCSPMKGHSHVYWYRQLPEEGLKFMVYLQKENIIDESGMPKERFSAEFPKEGPSILRIQQVVRGDSAAYFCASSPQGPGDNEQFFGPGTRLTVL.

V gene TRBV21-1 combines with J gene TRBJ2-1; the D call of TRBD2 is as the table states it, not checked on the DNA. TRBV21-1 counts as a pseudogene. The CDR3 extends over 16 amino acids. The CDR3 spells CASSNGPFRSYNEQFF. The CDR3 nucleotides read TGTGCCAGCAGCAACGGCCCGTTTCGGAGTTACAATGAGCAGTTCTTC.

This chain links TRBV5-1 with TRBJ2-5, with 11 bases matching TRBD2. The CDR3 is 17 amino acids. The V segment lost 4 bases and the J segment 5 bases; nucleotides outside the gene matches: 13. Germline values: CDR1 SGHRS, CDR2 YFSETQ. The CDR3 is CASSIGRDIAGGETQYF. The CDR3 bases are TGCGCCAGCAGCATTGGAAGGGATATAGCGGGAGGGGAGACCCAGTACTTC.

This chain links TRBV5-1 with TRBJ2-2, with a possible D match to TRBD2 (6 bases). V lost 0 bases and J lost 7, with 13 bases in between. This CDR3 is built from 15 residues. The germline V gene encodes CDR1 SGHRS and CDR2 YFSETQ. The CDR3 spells CASSLAGGSNGELFF. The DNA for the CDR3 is TGCGCCAGCAGCTTGGCTGGAGGGTCTAACGGGGAGCTGTTTTTT.

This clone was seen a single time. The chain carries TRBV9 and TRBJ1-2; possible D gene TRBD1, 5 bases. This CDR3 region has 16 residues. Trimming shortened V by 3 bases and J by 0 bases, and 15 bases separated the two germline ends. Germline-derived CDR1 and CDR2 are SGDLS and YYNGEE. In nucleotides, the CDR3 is TGTGCCAGCAGCGAGGGAATTTGGGGCGCTAACTATGGCTACACCTTC. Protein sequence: CASSEGIWGANYGYTF.

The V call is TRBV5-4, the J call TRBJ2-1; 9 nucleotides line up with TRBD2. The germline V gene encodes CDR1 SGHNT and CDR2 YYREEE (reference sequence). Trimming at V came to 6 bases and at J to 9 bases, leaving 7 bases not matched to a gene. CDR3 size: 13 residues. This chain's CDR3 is CASIAGGRGEQFF. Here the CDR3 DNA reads TGTGCCAGCATTGCGGGAGGGCGCGGTGAGCAGTTCTTC.

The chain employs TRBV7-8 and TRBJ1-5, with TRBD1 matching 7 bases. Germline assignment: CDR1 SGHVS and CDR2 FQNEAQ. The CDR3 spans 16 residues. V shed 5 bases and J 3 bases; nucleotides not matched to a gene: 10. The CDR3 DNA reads TGTGCCAGCAGCCCGGGCAGGGGGTTAAACAATCAGCCCCAGCATTTT. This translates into CASSPGRGLNNQPQHF.

CDR3 protein: CASSLGGPGDEKLFF. The CDR3 region has the DNA TGTGCCAGCAGCTTAGGAGGGCCGGGAGATGAAAAACTGTTTTTT. The V call is TRBV5-4, the J call TRBJ1-4; D is unresolved. Deletions cut 2 bases from V and 6 bases from J, with 14 bases between. The CDR3 has 15 residues. Germline CDR1 and CDR2: SGHNT and YYREEE (reference sequence).

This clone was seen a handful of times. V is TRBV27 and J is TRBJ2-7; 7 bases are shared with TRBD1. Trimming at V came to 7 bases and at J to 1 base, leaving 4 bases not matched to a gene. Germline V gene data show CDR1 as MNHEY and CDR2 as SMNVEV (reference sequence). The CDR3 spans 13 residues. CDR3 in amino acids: CASTPTGSYEQYF. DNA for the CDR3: TGTGCCAGCACCCCGACAGGGTCCTACGAGCAGTACTTC.

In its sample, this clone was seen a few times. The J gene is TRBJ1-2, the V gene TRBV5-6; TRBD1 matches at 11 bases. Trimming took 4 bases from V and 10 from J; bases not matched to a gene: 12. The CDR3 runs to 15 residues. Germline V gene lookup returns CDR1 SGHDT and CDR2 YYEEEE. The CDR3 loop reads CASSTRTGGSAFYTF. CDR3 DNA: TGTGCCAGCAGCACTCGGACAGGGGGCTCGGCTTTCTACACCTTC.

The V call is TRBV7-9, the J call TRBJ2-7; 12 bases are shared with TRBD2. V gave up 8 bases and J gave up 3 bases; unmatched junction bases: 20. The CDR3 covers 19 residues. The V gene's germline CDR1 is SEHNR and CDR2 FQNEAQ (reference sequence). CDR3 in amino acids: CASGHGLAGPANNLYEQYF. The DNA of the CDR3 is TGTGCCAGCGGTCATGGACTAGCGGGACCCGCAAACAATCTCTACGAGCAGTACTTC.

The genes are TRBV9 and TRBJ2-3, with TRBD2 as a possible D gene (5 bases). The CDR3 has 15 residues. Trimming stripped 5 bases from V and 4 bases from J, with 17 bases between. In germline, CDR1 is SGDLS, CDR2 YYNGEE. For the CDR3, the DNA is TGTGCCAGCAGTGACACCGGGGTACCCCCAGATACGCAGTATTTT. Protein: CASSDTGVPPDTQYF.

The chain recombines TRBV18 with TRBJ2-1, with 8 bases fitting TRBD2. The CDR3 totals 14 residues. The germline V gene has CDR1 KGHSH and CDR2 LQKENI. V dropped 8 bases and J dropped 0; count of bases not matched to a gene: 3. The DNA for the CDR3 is TGTGCCAGCGCGGGGGGATCCTCCTACAATGAGCAGTTCTTC. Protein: CASAGGSSYNEQFF.

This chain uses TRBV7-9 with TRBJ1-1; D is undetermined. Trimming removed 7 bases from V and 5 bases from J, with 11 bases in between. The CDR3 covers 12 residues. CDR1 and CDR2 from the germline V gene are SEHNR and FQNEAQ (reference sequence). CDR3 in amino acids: CASKGGWTEAFF. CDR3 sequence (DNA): TGTGCCAGCAAAGGCGGATGGACTGAAGCTTTCTTT.

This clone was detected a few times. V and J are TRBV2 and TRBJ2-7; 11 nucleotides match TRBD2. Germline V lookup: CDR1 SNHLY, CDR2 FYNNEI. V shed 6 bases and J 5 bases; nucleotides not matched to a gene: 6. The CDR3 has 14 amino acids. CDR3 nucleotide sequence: TGTGCCAGCAGCCGACTAGCGGGAAGGCACGAGCAGTACTTC. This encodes CASSRLAGRHEQYF.